A single sample is the source of the 14 T cell receptor beta chains below, sequenced in a study of T cell responses to AZD1222 COVID-19 vaccine. The table came from immunoSEQ multiplex PCR; TCRdb's copy has only in-frame clones and leaves some out. The table has about 39,000 clones, approximately 88% seen once. The material sequenced was peripheral blood, taken 28 days after the second dose of the MenACWY control vaccine. These receptors were obtained from an adult who received the MenACWY meningococcal vaccine as a control.

The genes are TRBV5-1 and TRBJ2-1; 8 nucleotides align to TRBD2. Germline CDR1 SGHRS, CDR2 YFSETQ. V dropped 0 bases and J dropped 6; count of bases not matched to a gene: 8. This CDR3 spans 16 amino acids. CDR3 residues: CASSLAPGLGGNEQFF. The CDR3 DNA reads TGCGCCAGCAGCTTGGCCCCGGGACTAGGGGGCAATGAGCAGTTCTTC. The full variable domain, rest sourced from reference TRBV5-1 and TRBJ2-1, is KAGVTQTPRYLIKTRGQQVTLSCSPISGHRSVSWYQQTPGQGLQFLFEYFSETQRNKGNFPGRFSGRQFSNSRSEMNVSTLELGDSALYLCASSLAPGLGGNEQFFGPGTRLTVL.

J is TRBJ1-2 and V is TRBV30; a possible D gene is TRBD1 (6 bases). The germline V and J ends were trimmed by 2 bases and 1 base, with 14 bases remaining between them. This CDR3 contains 15 residues. Germline V gene data show CDR1 as GTSNPN and CDR2 as SVGIG (reference sequence). CDR3 loop: CAWSLAGALNYGYTF. For the CDR3, the DNA is TGTGCCTGGAGTCTCGCAGGGGCCCTTAACTATGGCTACACCTTC.

The rearrangement joins TRBV30 to TRBJ2-1; the match to TRBD1 covers 9 bases. Germline V gives CDR1 GTSNPN, CDR2 SVGIG (reference sequence). Trimming at V came to 7 bases and at J to 9 bases, leaving 4 bases not matched to a gene. The CDR3 is made up of 11 amino acids. The CDR3 reads CASDRGSEQFF. CDR3 coding DNA: TGTGCCTCTGACAGGGGGAGTGAGCAGTTCTTC.

V usage is TRBV23-1 and J usage is TRBJ2-7; no clear D gene. TRBV23-1 is placed among ORFs of uncertain function. This CDR3 has 11 residues. V gave up 2 bases and J gave up 5 bases, with 4 bases separating them. The CDR3 here is CASSQVHEQYF. In nucleotides, the CDR3 is TGCGCCAGCAGTCAAGTCCACGAGCAGTACTTC.

The J gene is TRBJ2-1, the V gene TRBV29-1, with no clear D. Looked up from germline, CDR1 is SQVTM and CDR2 is ANQGSEA. This CDR3 contains 10 residues. Trimming left V 3 bases short and J 7 bases short, with 4 bases between. The CDR3 DNA sequence: TGCAGCGTTGAGGGGAATGAGCAGTTCTTC. It codes for CSVEGNEQFF.

The CDR3 sequence is CASSVAGGSTDTQYF. CDR3 DNA sequence: TGTGCCAGTAGTGTCGCAGGGGGCTCAACAGATACGCAGTATTTT. V and J are TRBV19 and TRBJ2-3; 8 nucleotides match TRBD1. This CDR3 is 15 amino acids long. Germline V lookup: CDR1 LNHDA, CDR2 SQIVND (reference sequence). With V trimmed by 5 bases and J by 3 bases, 7 bases remained unmatched.

CDR3 sequence reads: CASSPRDRSGYTF. DNA for the CDR3: TGTGCCAGCAGTCCACGGGACCGTTCGGGCTACACCTTC. The V gene is TRBV28, the J gene TRBJ1-2; the D gene is possibly TRBD1 (5 bases). The CDR3 is made up of 13 amino acids. Looked up from germline, CDR1 is MDHEN and CDR2 is SYDVKM. V shed 5 bases and J shed 8 bases, with 15 bases lying between them.

This rearrangement joins TRBV28 to TRBJ2-2; 12 bases align to TRBD2. CDR1 is MDHEN, CDR2 SYDVKM, per germline. The V segment lost 0 bases and the J segment 6 bases; nucleotides outside the gene matches: 2. This CDR3 is built from 16 residues. CDR3 protein: CASSLWLAGGPGELFF. The CDR3 DNA follows: TGTGCCAGCAGTTTATGGCTAGCGGGAGGGCCCGGGGAGCTGTTTTTT.

CDR3 DNA sequence: TGTGCCAGCAGCACCACCGGGACTGGGGTGGACGAGCAGTACTTC. Its translation: CASSTTGTGVDEQYF. This chain uses TRBV7-3 with TRBJ2-7; tentatively, D is TRBD2 (6 bases). Trimming pared 5 bases from V and 5 bases from J, leaving 19 bases between. The CDR3 covers 15 residues. Germline V lookup: CDR1 SGHTA, CDR2 FQGTGA.

The J gene is TRBJ2-1, the V gene TRBV28; D not resolved. The germline CDR1 and CDR2 sequences are MDHEN and SYDVKM. This CDR3 region has 15 residues. V lost 6 bases and J 0 bases, leaving 12 bases between the germline ends. CDR3 amino acids: CASSLTISSYNEQFF. DNA for the CDR3: TGTGCCAGCAGCTTAACTATCAGCTCCTACAATGAGCAGTTCTTC. The variable domain in full, with the rest retrieved from reference TRBV28 and TRBJ2-1, is DVKVTQSSRYLVKRTGEKVFLECVQDMDHENMFWYRQDPGLGLRLIYFSYDVKMKEKGDIPEGYSVSREKKERFSLILESASTNQTSMYLCASSLTISSYNEQFFGPGTRLTVL.

This clone has just a few counts. The chain has TRBV28 and TRBJ2-7; TRBD2 aligns across 14 bases. Germline V CDR1 and CDR2: MDHEN, SYDVKM. The CDR3 extends over 15 amino acids. Germline trimming cut 4 bases from V and 3 bases from J; bases unmatched to any gene: 2. The CDR3 DNA reads TGTGCCAGCAGTTGGGGACTAGCGGGAGTCTACGAGCAGTACTTC. Translation gives CASSWGLAGVYEQYF. The full variable domain, completed using reference TRBV28 and TRBJ2-7, is DVKVTQSSRYLVKRTGEKVFLECVQDMDHENMFWYRQDPGLGLRLIYFSYDVKMKEKGDIPEGYSVSREKKERFSLILESASTNQTSMYLCASSWGLAGVYEQYFGPGTRLTVT.

The rearrangement joins TRBV6-1 to TRBJ1-2, with TRBD1 identical over 7 bases. The CDR3 has 15 amino acids. Losses at the gene ends were 1 base for V and 2 bases for J; bases not matched to a gene: 4. Germline lookup yields CDR1 MNHNS and CDR2 SASEGT. The CDR3 DNA reads TGTGCCAGCAGTGAAGGGACAGGTCCAAACTATGGCTACACCTTC. Its protein is CASSEGTGPNYGYTF.

This clone came up a few times. This sequence joins TRBV7-8 and TRBJ2-7, with D perhaps matching TRBD2 (6 bases). Germline V gene lookup returns CDR1 SGHVS and CDR2 FQNEAQ. The CDR3 length is 15 residues. Trimming stripped 6 bases from V and 5 bases from J, with 20 bases between. The CDR3 DNA sequence: TGTGCCAGCAGTCCCGGGGCGGGAAATCTCCACGAGCAGTACTTC. This encodes CASSPGAGNLHEQYF.

The chain couples TRBV10-1 to TRBJ2-7; D is unresolved. CDR1 is WNHNN and CDR2 is SYGVQD in the germline V gene (reference sequence). Trimming left V 5 bases short and J 1 base short, with 9 bases between. The CDR3 covers 13 residues. CDR3: CASSLHGSYEQYF. As DNA, the CDR3 is TGCGCCAGCAGTCTACACGGTTCCTACGAGCAGTACTTC.